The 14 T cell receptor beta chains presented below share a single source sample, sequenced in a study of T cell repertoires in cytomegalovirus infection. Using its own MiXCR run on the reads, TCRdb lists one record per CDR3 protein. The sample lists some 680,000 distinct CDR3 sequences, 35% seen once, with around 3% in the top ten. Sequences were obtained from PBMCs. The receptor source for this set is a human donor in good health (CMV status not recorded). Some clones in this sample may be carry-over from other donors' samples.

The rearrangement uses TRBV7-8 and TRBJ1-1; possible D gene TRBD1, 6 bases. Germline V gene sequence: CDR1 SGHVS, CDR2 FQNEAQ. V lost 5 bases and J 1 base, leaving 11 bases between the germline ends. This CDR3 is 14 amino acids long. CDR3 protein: CASSRTTGNTEAFF. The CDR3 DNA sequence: TGTGCCAGCAGCCGGACGACAGGGAACACTGAAGCTTTCTTT. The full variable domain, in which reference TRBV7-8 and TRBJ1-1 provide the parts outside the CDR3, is GAGVSQSPRYKVAKRGQDVALRCDPISGHVSLFWYQQALGQGPEFLTYFQNEAQLDKSGLPSDRFFAERPEGSVSTLKIQRTQQEDSAVYLCASSRTTGNTEAFFGQGTRLTVV.

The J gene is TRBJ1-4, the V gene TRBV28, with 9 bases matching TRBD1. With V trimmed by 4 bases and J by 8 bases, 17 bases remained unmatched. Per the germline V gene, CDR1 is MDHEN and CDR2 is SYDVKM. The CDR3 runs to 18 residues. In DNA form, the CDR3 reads TGTGCCAGCAGTTCGCCCCGGGACAGGGCATTGGGGTACGAAAAACTGTTTTTT. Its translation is CASSSPRDRALGYEKLFF.

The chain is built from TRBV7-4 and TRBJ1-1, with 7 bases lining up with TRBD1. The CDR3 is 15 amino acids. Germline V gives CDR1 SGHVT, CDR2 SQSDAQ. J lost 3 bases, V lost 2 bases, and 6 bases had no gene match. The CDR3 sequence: CASSLTGTGDTEAFF. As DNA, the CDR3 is TGTGCCAGCAGCTTAACCGGCACAGGGGACACTGAAGCTTTCTTT.

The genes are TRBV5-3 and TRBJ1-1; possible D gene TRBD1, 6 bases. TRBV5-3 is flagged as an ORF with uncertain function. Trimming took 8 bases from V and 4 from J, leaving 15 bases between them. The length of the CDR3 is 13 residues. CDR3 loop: CASSHLGGTEAFF. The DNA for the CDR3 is TGTGCCAGCAGCCACCTAGGGGGCACTGAAGCTTTCTTT.

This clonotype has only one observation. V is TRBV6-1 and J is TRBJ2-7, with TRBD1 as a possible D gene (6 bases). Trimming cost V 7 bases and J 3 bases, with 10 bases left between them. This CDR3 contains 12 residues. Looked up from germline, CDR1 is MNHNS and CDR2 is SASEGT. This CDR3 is CASTGHLYEQYF. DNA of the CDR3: TGTGCCAGCACGGGACACCTCTACGAGCAGTACTTC.

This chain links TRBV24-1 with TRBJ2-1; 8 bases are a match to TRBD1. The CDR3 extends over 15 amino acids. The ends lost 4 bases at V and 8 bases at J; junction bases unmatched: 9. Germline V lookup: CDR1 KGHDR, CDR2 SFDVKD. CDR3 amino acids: CATSDPGQATYEQFF. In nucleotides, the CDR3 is TGTGCCACCAGTGACCCGGGACAGGCTACGTATGAGCAGTTCTTC.

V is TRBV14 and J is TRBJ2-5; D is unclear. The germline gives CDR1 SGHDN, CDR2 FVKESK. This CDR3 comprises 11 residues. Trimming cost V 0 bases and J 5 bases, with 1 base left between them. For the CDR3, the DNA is TGTGCCAGCAGCCAAGACGAGACCCAGTACTTC. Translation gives CASSQDETQYF.

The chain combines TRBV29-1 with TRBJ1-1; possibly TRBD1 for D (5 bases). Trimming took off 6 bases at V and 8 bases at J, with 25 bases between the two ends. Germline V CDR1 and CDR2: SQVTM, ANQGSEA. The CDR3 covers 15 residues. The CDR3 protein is CSVPPRLAQGEEAFF. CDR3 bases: TGCAGCGTCCCTCCAAGGCTGGCGCAGGGAGAGGAAGCTTTCTTT.

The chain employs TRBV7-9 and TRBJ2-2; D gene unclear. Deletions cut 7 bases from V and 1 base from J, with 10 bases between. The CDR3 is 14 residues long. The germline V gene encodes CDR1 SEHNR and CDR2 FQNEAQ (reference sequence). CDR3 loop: CASKGPQNTGELFF. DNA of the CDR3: TGTGCCAGCAAAGGGCCCCAGAACACCGGGGAGCTGTTTTTT.

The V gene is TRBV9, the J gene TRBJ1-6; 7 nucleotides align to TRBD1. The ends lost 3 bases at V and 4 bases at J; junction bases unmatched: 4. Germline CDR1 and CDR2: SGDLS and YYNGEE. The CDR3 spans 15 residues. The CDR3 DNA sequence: TGTGCCAGCAGCGAGGGACAGCCATATAATTCACCCCTCCACTTT. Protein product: CASSEGQPYNSPLHF.

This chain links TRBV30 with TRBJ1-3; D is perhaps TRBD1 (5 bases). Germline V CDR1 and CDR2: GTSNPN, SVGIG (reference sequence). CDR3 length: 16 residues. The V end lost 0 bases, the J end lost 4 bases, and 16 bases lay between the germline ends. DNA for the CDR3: TGTGCCTGGAGTGTACGCAATAGGGGAGCGGGAAACACCATATATTTT. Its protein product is CAWSVRNRGAGNTIYF.

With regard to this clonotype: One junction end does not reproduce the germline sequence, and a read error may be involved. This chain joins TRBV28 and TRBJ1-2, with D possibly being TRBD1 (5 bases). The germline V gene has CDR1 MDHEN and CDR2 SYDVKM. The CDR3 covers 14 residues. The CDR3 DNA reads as TGTGCCAGCAGTTTCGGAGAGGGGAACTTTGGCTACACCTTC. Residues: CASSFGEGNFGYTF.

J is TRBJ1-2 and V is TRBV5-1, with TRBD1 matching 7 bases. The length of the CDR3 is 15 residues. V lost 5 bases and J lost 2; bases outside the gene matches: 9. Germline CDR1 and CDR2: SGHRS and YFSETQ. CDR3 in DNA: TGCGCCAGCAGTAAGGTCGGACAGGTGAACTATGGCTACACCTTC. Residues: CASSKVGQVNYGYTF.

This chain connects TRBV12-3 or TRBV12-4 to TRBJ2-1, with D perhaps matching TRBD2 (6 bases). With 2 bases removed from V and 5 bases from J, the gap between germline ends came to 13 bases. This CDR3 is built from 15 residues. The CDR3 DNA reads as TGTGCCAGCAGTTTAATGCTAGCGTCCCACAATGAGCAGTTCTTC. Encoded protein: CASSLMLASHNEQFF.